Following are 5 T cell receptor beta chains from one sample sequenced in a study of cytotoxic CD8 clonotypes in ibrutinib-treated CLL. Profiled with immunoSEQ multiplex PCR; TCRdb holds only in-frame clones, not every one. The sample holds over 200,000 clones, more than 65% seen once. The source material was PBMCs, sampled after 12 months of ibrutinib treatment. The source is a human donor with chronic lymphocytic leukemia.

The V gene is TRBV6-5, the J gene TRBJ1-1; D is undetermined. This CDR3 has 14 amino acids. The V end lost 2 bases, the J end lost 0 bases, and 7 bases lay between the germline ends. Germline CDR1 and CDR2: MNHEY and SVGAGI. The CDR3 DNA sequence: TGTGCCAGCAGTTACGAGGGTATGAACACTGAAGCTTTCTTT. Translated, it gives CASSYEGMNTEAFF.

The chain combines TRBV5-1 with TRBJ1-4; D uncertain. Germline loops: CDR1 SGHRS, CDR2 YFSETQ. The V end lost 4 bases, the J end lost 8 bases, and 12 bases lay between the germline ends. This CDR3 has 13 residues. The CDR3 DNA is TGCGCCAGCAGCAGGGATTTAGGGGAAAAACTGTTTTTT. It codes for CASSRDLGEKLFF.

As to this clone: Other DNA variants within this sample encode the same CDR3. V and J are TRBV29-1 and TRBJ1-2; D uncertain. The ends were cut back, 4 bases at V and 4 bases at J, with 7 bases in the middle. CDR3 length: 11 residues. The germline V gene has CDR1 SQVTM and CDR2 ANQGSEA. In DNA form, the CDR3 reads TGCAGCGTTGTAAGGGCCTATGGCTACACCTTC. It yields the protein CSVVRAYGYTF.

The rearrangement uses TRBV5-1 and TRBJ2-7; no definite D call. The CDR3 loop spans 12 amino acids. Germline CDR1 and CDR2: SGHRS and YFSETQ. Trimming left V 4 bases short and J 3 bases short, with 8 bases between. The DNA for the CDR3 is TGCGCCAGCAGCCCCGATTACTACGAGCAGTACTTC. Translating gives CASSPDYYEQYF.

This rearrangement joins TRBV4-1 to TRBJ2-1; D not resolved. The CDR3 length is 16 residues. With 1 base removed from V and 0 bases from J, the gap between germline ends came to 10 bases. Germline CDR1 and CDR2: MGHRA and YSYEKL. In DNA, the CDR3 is TGCGCCAGCAGCCAAGTGGTTTCGAGCTCCTACAATGAGCAGTTCTTC. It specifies CASSQVVSSSYNEQFF.